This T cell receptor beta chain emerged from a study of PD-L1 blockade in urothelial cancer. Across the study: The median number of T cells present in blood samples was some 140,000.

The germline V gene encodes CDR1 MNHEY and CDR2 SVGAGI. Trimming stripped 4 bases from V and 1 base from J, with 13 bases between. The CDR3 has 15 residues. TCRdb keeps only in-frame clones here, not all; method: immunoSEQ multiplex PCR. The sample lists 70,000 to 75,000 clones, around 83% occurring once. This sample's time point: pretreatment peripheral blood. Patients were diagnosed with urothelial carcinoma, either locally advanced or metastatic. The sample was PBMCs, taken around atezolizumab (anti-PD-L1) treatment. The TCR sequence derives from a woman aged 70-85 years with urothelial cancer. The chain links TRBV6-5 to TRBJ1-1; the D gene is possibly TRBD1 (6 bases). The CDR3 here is CASSLGQGRNTEAFF. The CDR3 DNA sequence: TGTGCCAGCAGTTTAGGGCAGGGGAGGAACACTGAAGCTTTCTTT.